Listed here are 10 T cell receptor beta chains from one sample, sequenced in a study of shared clonotypes between healthy human individuals. Profiled with immunoSEQ multiplex PCR; TCRdb holds only in-frame clones, not every one. The data contain 1,500,000 or so clones, approximately 98.5% of them singletons. Sequenced sample: naive CD4+ T cells sorted from blood. Regarding subset: CD45RA+ positively selected. These receptor sequences come from a man aged 25-45 years in good health.

Worth noting for this clone: Other DNA sequences of this sample code for an identical CDR3. The chain couples TRBV29-1 to TRBJ1-4; TRBD1 is a possible D gene (5 bases). The CDR3 spans 13 residues. Trimming pared 5 bases from V and 2 bases from J, leaving 9 bases between. CDR1 is SQVTM, CDR2 ANQGSEA, per germline. The CDR3 region has the DNA TGCAGCGTTCCAGGGCCGACTAATGAAAAACTGTTTTTT. It is translated as CSVPGPTNEKLFF.

The genes are TRBV5-1 and TRBJ1-3; no definite D call. V lost 2 bases to trimming and J lost 3 bases, with 9 bases between them. There are 14 residues in the CDR3. Germline assignment: CDR1 SGHRS and CDR2 YFSETQ. CDR3 DNA sequence: TGCGCCAGCAGCTTAGCCAGTCGTGGAAACACCATATATTTT. Translated, it gives CASSLASRGNTIYF.

The chain recombines TRBV9 with TRBJ1-1; the D is unclear. Germline values: CDR1 SGDLS, CDR2 YYNGEE. This CDR3 contains 14 residues. V lost 0 bases to trimming and J lost 3 bases, with 9 bases between them. This CDR3 reads CASSVGEGDTEAFF. DNA of the CDR3: TGTGCCAGCAGCGTAGGAGAGGGTGACACTGAAGCTTTCTTT.

CDR3: CASSPTAGGWYEQYF. CDR3 in DNA: TGCGCCAGCAGTCCGACCGCGGGAGGTTGGTACGAGCAGTACTTC. The genes are TRBV5-1 and TRBJ2-7; 8 nucleotides line up with TRBD2. The V gene's germline CDR1 is SGHRS and CDR2 YFSETQ. The trim removed 5 bases at V and 4 bases at J, leaving 11 bases unmatched. The CDR3 loop spans 15 amino acids.

This chain uses TRBV19 with TRBJ2-1, with D tentatively TRBD2 (7 bases). CDR1 is LNHDA, CDR2 SQIVND, per germline (reference sequence). This CDR3 region has 16 residues. V lost 3 bases to trimming and J lost 0 bases, with 12 bases between them. CDR3: CASSIGGGSSYNEQFF. The CDR3 DNA reads TGTGCCAGTAGTATCGGGGGCGGGAGCTCCTACAATGAGCAGTTCTTC.

The J gene is TRBJ2-7, the V gene TRBV5-1; 13 bases match TRBD2. CDR3 length equals 15 residues. The J segment lost 5 bases and the V segment lost 6 bases, leaving 8 bases of the junction unmatched. The germline CDR1 and CDR2 sequences are SGHRS and YFSETQ. CDR3 nucleotide sequence: TGCGCCAGCACCTTCAATGGACTAGCGGGAGACGAGCAGTACTTC. This gives the protein CASTFNGLAGDEQYF. The variable domain in full, completed from reference TRBV5-1 and TRBJ2-7, reads KAGVTQTPRYLIKTRGQQVTLSCSPISGHRSVSWYQQTPGQGLQFLFEYFSETQRNKGNFPGRFSGRQFSNSRSEMNVSTLELGDSALYLCASTFNGLAGDEQYFGPGTRLTVT.

This chain joins TRBV18 and TRBJ1-1; no clear D. CDR3 size: 16 residues. V was cut by 3 bases and J by 0 bases, with 14 bases left in between. Germline V gene sequence: CDR1 KGHSH, CDR2 LQKENI. This chain's CDR3 is CASSPPSRAVNTEAFF. CDR3 sequence (DNA): TGTGCCAGCTCACCGCCTTCGCGGGCGGTGAACACTGAAGCTTTCTTT.

This chain connects TRBV14 to TRBJ2-7; TRBD2 is a possible D gene (5 bases). The CDR3 consists of 15 residues. V was shortened by 5 bases and J by 4 bases, with 18 bases between the two germline ends. Germline V lookup: CDR1 SGHDN, CDR2 FVKESK. The CDR3 region has the DNA TGTGCCAGCAGCGCTAAGCGTGCCGGGGTTTACGAGCAGTACTTC. Its translation: CASSAKRAGVYEQYF.

This chain links TRBV7-8 with TRBJ2-7, with 7 positions matching TRBD1. The ends lost 5 bases at V and 9 bases at J; junction bases unmatched: 4. Germline assignment: CDR1 SGHVS and CDR2 FQNEAQ. This CDR3 has 11 amino acids. Here the CDR3 reads CASSIQGTQYF. CDR3 nucleotides: TGTGCCAGCAGCATACAGGGGACGCAGTACTTC. Drawing the rest from reference TRBV7-8 and TRBJ2-7, the complete variable domain is GAGVSQSPRYKVAKRGQDVALRCDPISGHVSLFWYQQALGQGPEFLTYFQNEAQLDKSGLPSDRFFAERPEGSVSTLKIQRTQQEDSAVYLCASSIQGTQYFGPGTRLTVT.

The chain couples TRBV5-1 to TRBJ2-7, with 9 bases that match TRBD2. The junction had 15 bases not matched to a gene; V was cut back by 1 base and J by 4 bases. This CDR3 region has 18 residues. CDR1 is SGHRS, CDR2 YFSETQ, per germline. CDR3 residues: CASSLRAGLLAGTYEQYF. In DNA form, the CDR3 reads TGCGCCAGCAGCTTGAGAGCCGGGTTGCTAGCGGGGACGTACGAGCAGTACTTC.